These T cell receptor beta chains were read from a single sample in a study of post-analysis software for immune sequencing data. In TCRdb, the PCR reads were re-called with MiXCR into one record per CDR3 protein. The sample records roughly 800,000 distinct CDR3 sequences, 25% to 30% being singletons. The sample comprised blood. Receptors were obtained from a girl under 18 with multiple sclerosis. Each CDR3 is given with its conserved first and last residue. Fields, in order: V gene, J gene, D gene, clone size, CDR3 DNA, CDR3 protein. D genes are given only for firm matches. Some rows mark clone size as missing; the rest say once, few, many or name a class of expanded clone.

V: TRBV12-3/TRBV12-4
J: TRBJ2-1
D: NA
size: NA
DNA: TGTGCCAGCAGTGTGCGGACTACCTTGTACAATGAGCAGTTCTTC
CDR3: CASSVRTTLYNEQFF

V: TRBV9
J: TRBJ1-1
D: NA
size: NA
DNA: TGTGCCAGCAGCGCCACCCGGGGCGGGGGCACTGAAGCTTTCTTT
CDR3: CASSATRGGGTEAFF

V: TRBV10-1
J: TRBJ2-5
D: NA
size: few
DNA: TGCGCCAGCAGTGAGTCCCCTGGGACGGGACAAGAGACCCAGTACTTC
CDR3: CASSESPGTGQETQYF

V: TRBV7-2
J: TRBJ2-1
D: NA
size: few
DNA: TGTGCCAGCAGCTTCGATCGGGGCGGGGATGAGCAGTTCTTC
CDR3: CASSFDRGGDEQFF

V: TRBV27
J: TRBJ1-2
D: NA
size: NA
DNA: TGTGCCAGCAGTTTATCTTATCGGGCAGCCTGTGGCTACACCTTC
CDR3: CASSLSYRAACGYTF

V: TRBV5-1
J: TRBJ2-2
D: TRBD1
size: few
DNA: TGCGCCAGCAGCTTAAGACAGGGCGGCACCGGGGAGCGGTTTTTT
CDR3: CASSLRQGGTGERFF

V: TRBV4-1
J: TRBJ2-1
D: TRBD1
size: NA
DNA: TGCGCCAGCAGCCAAGATGTGCCAGGGGGCTATTCTGAGCAGTTCTTC
CDR3: CASSQDVPGGYSEQFF

V: TRBV27
J: TRBJ2-1
D: TRBD2
size: NA
DNA: TGTGCCAGCAGGGACCCGACTAGCCCGAAATCCTACAATGAGCAGTTCTTC
CDR3: CASRDPTSPKSYNEQFF

V: TRBV28
J: TRBJ2-2
D: TRBD1
size: NA
DNA: TGTGCCAGCAGCTTAACAGGGGGCGGGAACGGGGAGCTGTTTTTT
CDR3: CASSLTGGGNGELFF

V: TRBV6-1
J: TRBJ2-5
D: TRBD1
size: NA
DNA: TGTGCCAGCAGTTCCCGGACAGGGGAGTGTGTGACCCAGTACTTC
CDR3: CASSSRTGECVTQYF

V: TRBV29-1
J: TRBJ2-3
D: TRBD1
size: few
DNA: TGCAGCGCCCACGGACAGGGTACAGATACGCAGTATTTT
CDR3: CSAHGQGTDTQYF

V: TRBV12-3/TRBV12-4
J: TRBJ2-4
D: NA
size: few
DNA: TGTGCCAGCAGTTTGCGGAGTAAAAACATTCAGTACTTC
CDR3: CASSLRSKNIQYF

V: TRBV9
J: TRBJ1-2
D: NA
size: few
DNA: TGTGCCAGCACCCGTGGGGGAATAGATGGCTACACCTTC
CDR3: CASTRGGIDGYTF

V: TRBV5-5
J: TRBJ2-2
D: TRBD1
size: NA
DNA: TGTGCCAGCAGCCCGGACAGGTTCGGCACCGGGGAGCTGTTTTTT
CDR3: CASSPDRFGTGELFF

V: TRBV29-1
J: TRBJ2-5
D: NA
size: many
DNA: TGCAGCGTTGAAGTAGGGACCCAAGAGACCCAGTACTTC
CDR3: CSVEVGTQETQYF

V: TRBV7-2
J: TRBJ2-7
D: TRBD2
size: NA
DNA: TGTGCCAGCAGCTGGGATCCACGGACTAGCGGGAGGTCCATTTACTACGAGCAGTACTTC
CDR3: CASSWDPRTSGRSIYYEQYF

V: TRBV5-1
J: TRBJ2-5
D: NA
size: few
DNA: TGCGCCAGCAGCCTCCGGGGGCTAGGCCAAGAGACCCAGTACTTC
CDR3: CASSLRGLGQETQYF

V: TRBV7-9
J: TRBJ1-1
D: TRBD1
size: NA
DNA: TGTGCCAGCAGCTTAGCGTACAGGGGGCATGATGAAGCTTTCTTT
CDR3: CASSLAYRGHDEAFF

V: TRBV12-3/TRBV12-4
J: TRBJ2-7
D: TRBD2
size: NA
DNA: TGTGCCGGCAGTTTCAGTAGCGGGAGGTCCTACGAGCAGTACTTC
CDR3: CAGSFSSGRSYEQYF

V: TRBV6-1
J: TRBJ1-6
D: NA
size: once
DNA: TGTGCCAGCAGGCTACAGGAAGGGTCACCCCTCCACTTT
CDR3: CASRLQEGSPLHF

V: TRBV7-9
J: TRBJ2-1
D: NA
size: NA
DNA: TGTGCCAGCAGCTTTGTCGGGGGCTACAATGAGCAGTTCTTC
CDR3: CASSFVGGYNEQFF

V: TRBV10-3
J: TRBJ1-6
D: TRBD1
size: few
DNA: TGTGCCACCGCGAGGGAGACAGGGGAAAAAAGTTCACCCCTCCACTTT
CDR3: CATARETGEKSSPLHF

V: TRBV3-1
J: TRBJ2-1
D: TRBD1
size: NA
DNA: TGTGCCAGCAGCCAGTACAGGGGGAACAATGAGCAGTTCTTC
CDR3: CASSQYRGNNEQFF

V: TRBV24-1
J: TRBJ1-5
D: NA
size: few
DNA: TGTGCCACCAGCGGACAGACACATAGCAATCAGCCCCAGCATTTT
CDR3: CATSGQTHSNQPQHF

V: TRBV12-3/TRBV12-4
J: TRBJ2-5
D: NA
size: few
DNA: TGTGCCAGCAGCCCCGGCGGGGTCGAGACCCAGTACTTC
CDR3: CASSPGGVETQYF

V: TRBV5-1
J: TRBJ2-6
D: NA
size: NA
DNA: TGCGCCAGCAACCTGGGATACAGGGCCAACGTCCTGACTTTC
CDR3: CASNLGYRANVLTF

V: TRBV7-2
J: TRBJ2-1
D: TRBD2
size: many
DNA: TGTGCCAGCAGCTTAGTCGCTAGCGGGGGGTACAATGAGCAGTTCTTC
CDR3: CASSLVASGGYNEQFF

V: TRBV24-1
J: TRBJ2-7
D: NA
size: few
DNA: TGTGCCACCAGTGATTCTGACCTTTACGAGCAGTACTTC
CDR3: CATSDSDLYEQYF

V: TRBV10-3
J: TRBJ2-7
D: NA
size: NA
DNA: TGTGCCATCAGTGACCCAAGGGGGACCTACGAGCAGTACTTC
CDR3: CAISDPRGTYEQYF

V: TRBV28
J: TRBJ2-3
D: NA
size: NA
DNA: TGTGCCAGCAGAAGTTTCCGGGCTGGGGAAACAGATATGCAGTATTTT
CDR3: CASRSFRAGETDMQYF

V: TRBV20-1
J: TRBJ2-3
D: NA
size: NA
DNA: TGCAGTGCTGTCCGTTTCGGACGGACTAGCACAGATACGCAGTATTTT
CDR3: CSAVRFGRTSTDTQYF

V: TRBV7-8
J: TRBJ2-5
D: TRBD1
size: NA
DNA: TGTGCCAGCAGCTCGCCCGGGACAGGGGCAGAGACCCAGTACTTC
CDR3: CASSSPGTGAETQYF